These 12 T cell receptor beta chains share one sample of origin, sequenced in a study of cytomegalovirus exposure and HLA in healthy donors. This PCR relied on a set of 60 Vbeta primers and 13 Jbeta primers. Sequenced by immunoSEQ multiplex PCR; TCRdb stores in-frame clones only, minus some. The table records 130,000 to 150,000 clones, over 70% of them present only once. Input material: PBMCs. These receptors were taken from a man aged 35 to 55 in good health and CMV-seronegative.

The gene calls are TRBV2 and TRBJ1-5; D remains ambiguous. V lost 1 base, J lost 1 base, and 5 bases lay in between. The CDR3 is 14 residues long. Germline CDR1 is SNHLY and CDR2 is FYNNEI. CDR3 protein: CASSEDRSNQPQHF. DNA of the CDR3: TGTGCCAGCAGTGAAGACCGGAGCAATCAGCCCCAGCATTTT.

This clone was counted a single time. The chain couples TRBV9 to TRBJ1-1, with D perhaps TRBD1 (5 bases). The germline V gene has CDR1 SGDLS and CDR2 YYNGEE. Trimming removed 0 bases at V and 4 bases at J, with 7 bases between. This CDR3 has 13 residues. The CDR3: CASSVGQSTEAFF. The CDR3 bases are TGTGCCAGCAGCGTAGGACAGTCCACTGAAGCTTTCTTT.

In nucleotides, the CDR3 is TGTGCCAGCAGCGGAAGCGTCCAAGAGACCCAGTACTTC. Translated: CASSGSVQETQYF. The chain couples TRBV9 to TRBJ2-5; D unresolved. This CDR3 has 13 amino acids. The V gene lost 3 bases and the J gene lost 1 base, with 7 bases spanning the gap. Germline-derived CDR1 and CDR2 are SGDLS and YYNGEE.

V and J are TRBV19 and TRBJ1-5, with D tentatively TRBD1 (5 bases). Germline CDR1 is LNHDA and CDR2 is SQIVND (reference sequence). Trimming shortened V by 7 bases and J by 1 base, and 11 bases separated the two germline ends. This CDR3 has 14 residues. For the CDR3, the DNA is TGTGCCAGTACCATAGGGGCAAGCAATCAGCCCCAGCATTTT. It codes for CASTIGASNQPQHF.

The chain joins TRBV6-5 to TRBJ1-1, with D possibly TRBD1 on 6 matching bases. There are 12 residues in the CDR3. The germline V and J ends were trimmed by 2 bases and 5 bases, with 6 bases remaining between them. Germline V gene data show CDR1 as MNHEY and CDR2 as SVGAGI. CDR3 coding DNA: TGTGCCAGCAGTTACGGACAGACTGAAGCTTTCTTT. Translation: CASSYGQTEAFF.

This clone came up a few times. The V and J genes are TRBV6-5 and TRBJ2-6, with 12 bases identical to TRBD1. J gave up 2 bases and V 8 bases, and 1 base lay outside the gene matches. Germline V gene lookup returns CDR1 MNHEY and CDR2 SVGAGI. The CDR3 covers 15 residues. CDR3 amino acids: CASGTGGAGANVLTF. CDR3 DNA sequence: TGTGCCAGCGGGACAGGGGGCGCTGGGGCCAACGTCCTGACTTTC.

The rearrangement uses TRBV7-9 and TRBJ1-1; D call uncertain. The germline V gene encodes CDR1 SEHNR and CDR2 FQNEAQ (reference sequence). Trimming took 5 bases from V and 7 from J, leaving 17 bases between them. CDR3 length equals 14 residues. In DNA form, the CDR3 reads TGTGCCAGCAGCATTTCGGGAGTCACCTTTGAAGCTTTCTTT. Its translation: CASSISGVTFEAFF.

The chain joins TRBV6-1 to TRBJ1-3, with 9 bases identical to TRBD1. The CDR3 runs 16 residues. J lost 4 bases, V lost 4 bases, and 8 bases had no gene match. Germline values: CDR1 MNHNS, CDR2 SASEGT. The DNA for the CDR3 is TGTGCCAGCAGTGTTACCGGGACAGGGACGGGAAACACCATATATTTT. This translates into CASSVTGTGTGNTIYF.

This sequence joins TRBV5-1 and TRBJ2-1; 8 nucleotides match TRBD2. Germline CDR1 reads SGHRS; CDR2 reads YFSETQ. The length of the CDR3 is 14 residues. Trimming at V came to 0 bases and at J to 9 bases, leaving 5 bases not matched to a gene. The CDR3 DNA reads as TGCGCCAGCAGCTTGGAGGTACTAGCGGCTGAGCAGTTCTTC. It encodes CASSLEVLAAEQFF.

This clone was found once. The V call is TRBV19, the J call TRBJ2-5; TRBD1 is a possible D gene (5 bases). The CDR3 is 14 amino acids. The germline gives CDR1 LNHDA, CDR2 SQIVND (reference sequence). Trimming pared 4 bases from V and 1 base from J, leaving 10 bases between. CDR3 DNA sequence: TGTGCCAGTAGTAAACAGGAAGCCCAAGAGACCCAGTACTTC. Translation gives CASSKQEAQETQYF.

The rearrangement uses TRBV18 and TRBJ1-5, with TRBD1 matching 7 bases. The CDR3 extends over 16 amino acids. Per the germline V gene, CDR1 is KGHSH and CDR2 is LQKENI. J was trimmed by 4 bases and V by 3 bases; bases with no gene match: 9. The CDR3 is CASSPATGRTNQPQHF. CDR3 nucleotide sequence: TGTGCCAGCTCACCCGCGACAGGGAGGACAAATCAGCCCCAGCATTTT. Full variable domain (missing parts from reference TRBV18 and TRBJ1-5): NAGVMQNPRHLVRRRGQEARLRCSPMKGHSHVYWYRQLPEEGLKFMVYLQKENIIDESGMPKERFSAEFPKEGPSILRIQQVVRGDSAAYFCASSPATGRTNQPQHFGDGTRLSIL.

The chain employs TRBV27 and TRBJ1-1; 11 nucleotides align to TRBD1. Trimming cost V 6 bases and J 5 bases; bases outside gene matches: 5. Germline lookup yields CDR1 MNHEY and CDR2 SMNVEV (reference sequence). This CDR3 contains 14 residues. The CDR3 region is CASSLGTGGTEAFF. The CDR3 DNA reads TGTGCCAGCAGCCTTGGGACAGGGGGAACTGAAGCTTTCTTT.